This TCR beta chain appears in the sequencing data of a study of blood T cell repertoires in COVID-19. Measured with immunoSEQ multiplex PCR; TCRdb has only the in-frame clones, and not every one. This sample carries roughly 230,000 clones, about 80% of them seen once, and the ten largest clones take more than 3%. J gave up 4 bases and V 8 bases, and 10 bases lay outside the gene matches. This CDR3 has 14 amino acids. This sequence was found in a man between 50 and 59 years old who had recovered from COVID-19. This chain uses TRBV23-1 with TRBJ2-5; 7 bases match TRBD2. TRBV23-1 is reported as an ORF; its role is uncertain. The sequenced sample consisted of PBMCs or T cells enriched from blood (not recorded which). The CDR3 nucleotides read TGCGCCAGCCTTCCCAACGGGGGGAGAGAGACCCAGTACTTC. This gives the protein CASLPNGGRETQYF.